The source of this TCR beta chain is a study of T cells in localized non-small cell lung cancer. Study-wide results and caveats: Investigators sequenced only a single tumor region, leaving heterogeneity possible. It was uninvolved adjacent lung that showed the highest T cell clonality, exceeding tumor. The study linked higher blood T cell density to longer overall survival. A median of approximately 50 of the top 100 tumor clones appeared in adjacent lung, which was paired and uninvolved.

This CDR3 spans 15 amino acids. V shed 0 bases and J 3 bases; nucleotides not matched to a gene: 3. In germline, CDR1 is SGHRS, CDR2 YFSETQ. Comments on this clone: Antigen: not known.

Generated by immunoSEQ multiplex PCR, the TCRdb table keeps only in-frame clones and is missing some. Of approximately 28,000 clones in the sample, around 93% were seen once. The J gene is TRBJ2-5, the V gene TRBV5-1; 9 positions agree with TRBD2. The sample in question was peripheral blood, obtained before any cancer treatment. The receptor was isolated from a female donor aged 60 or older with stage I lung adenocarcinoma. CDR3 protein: CASSLVVAGEETQYF. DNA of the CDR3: TGCGCCAGCAGCTTGGTGGTAGCGGGAGAAGAGACCCAGTACTTC.